This record covers a single T cell receptor beta chain. Antigen specificity is unknown. The V gene's germline CDR1 is LNHDA and CDR2 SQIVND (reference sequence). The CDR3 has 15 amino acids. V was trimmed by 3 bases and J by 1 base, leaving 11 bases between them. Sequenced by immunoSEQ multiplex PCR; TCRdb stores in-frame clones only, minus some. The sample carries approximately 83,000 clones, over 70% recorded once. The source of the sample is a study of radiotherapy plus CTLA-4 blockade in lung cancer. People whose metastatic non-small-cell lung cancer was chemo-refractory got focal radiation along with CTLA-4 blockade by ipilimumab. Study results and caveats: Once radiotherapy plus ipilimumab had been given, TCR clones derived from tumor expanded in blood.

Sequencing used peripheral blood, obtained from a patient treated with radiotherapy plus ipilimumab. The receptor's source is a human donor with non-small cell lung cancer who had a partial response to radiotherapy plus ipilimumab. Some clones in this sample may be carry-over from other donors' samples. The genes are TRBV19 and TRBJ2-3, with unresolved D. The CDR3 bases are TGTGCCAGTAGTATCCCCGGTAGAGGCACAGATACGCAGTATTTT. Translated, it gives CASSIPGRGTDTQYF.